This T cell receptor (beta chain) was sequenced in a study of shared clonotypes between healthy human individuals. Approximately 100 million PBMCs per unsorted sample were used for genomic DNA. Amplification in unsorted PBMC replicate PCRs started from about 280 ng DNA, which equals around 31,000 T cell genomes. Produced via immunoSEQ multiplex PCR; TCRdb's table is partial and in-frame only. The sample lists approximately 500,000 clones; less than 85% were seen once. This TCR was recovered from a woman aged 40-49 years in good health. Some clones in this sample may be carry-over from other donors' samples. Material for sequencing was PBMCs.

CDR3 DNA: TGCGCCAGCAGCAGGACTAGCGGGGGCTTCTACGAGCAGTACTTC. Translating gives CASSRTSGGFYEQYF. The chain uses TRBV5-1 and TRBJ2-7; 13 bases are a match to TRBD2. The V gene's germline CDR1 is SGHRS and CDR2 YFSETQ. The CDR3 consists of 15 residues. Unmatched junction bases numbered 4, after V lost 4 bases and J lost 3 bases.